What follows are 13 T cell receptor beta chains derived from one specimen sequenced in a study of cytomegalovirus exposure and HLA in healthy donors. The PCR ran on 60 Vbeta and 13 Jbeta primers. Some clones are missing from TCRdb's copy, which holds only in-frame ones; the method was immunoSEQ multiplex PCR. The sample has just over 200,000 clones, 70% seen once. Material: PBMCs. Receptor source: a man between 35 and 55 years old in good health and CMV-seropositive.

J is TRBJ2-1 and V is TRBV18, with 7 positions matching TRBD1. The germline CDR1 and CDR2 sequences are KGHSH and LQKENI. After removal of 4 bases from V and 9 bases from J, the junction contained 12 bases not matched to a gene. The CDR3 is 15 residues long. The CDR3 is CASSLTGVVQGEQFF. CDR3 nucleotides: TGTGCCAGCTCACTAACAGGGGTGGTGCAGGGTGAGCAGTTCTTC.

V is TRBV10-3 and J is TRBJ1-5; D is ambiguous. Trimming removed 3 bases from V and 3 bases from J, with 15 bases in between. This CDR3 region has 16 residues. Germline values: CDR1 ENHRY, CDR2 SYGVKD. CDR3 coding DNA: TGTGCCATCAGTGACTACGGAACGGGAGTCAATCAGCCCCAGCATTTT. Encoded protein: CAISDYGTGVNQPQHF.

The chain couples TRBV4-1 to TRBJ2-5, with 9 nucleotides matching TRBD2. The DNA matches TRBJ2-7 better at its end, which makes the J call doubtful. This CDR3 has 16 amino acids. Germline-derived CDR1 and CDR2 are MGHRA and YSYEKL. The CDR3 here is CASSLGFARGGLEQYF. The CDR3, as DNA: TGCGCCAGCAGCCTGGGGTTTGCGCGGGGGGGCCTCGAGCAGTACTTC.

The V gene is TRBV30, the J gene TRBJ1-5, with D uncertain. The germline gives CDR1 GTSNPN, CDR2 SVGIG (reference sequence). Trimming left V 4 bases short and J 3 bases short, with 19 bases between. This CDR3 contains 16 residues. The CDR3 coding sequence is TGTGCCTGGACCGCAGGAAAAGCCGTATCCAATCAGCCCCAGCATTTT. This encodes CAWTAGKAVSNQPQHF.

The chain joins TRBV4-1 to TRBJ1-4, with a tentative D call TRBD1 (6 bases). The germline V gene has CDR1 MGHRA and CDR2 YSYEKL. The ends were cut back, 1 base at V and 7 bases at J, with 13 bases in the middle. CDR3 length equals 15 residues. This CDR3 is CASSQVEGGGEKLFF. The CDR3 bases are TGCGCCAGCAGCCAAGTAGAGGGGGGGGGTGAAAAACTGTTTTTT.

The CDR3 DNA sequence: TGTGCCAGCAGCGCGCGACAGGGGGCGAAAGATGGCTACACCTTC. Its translation: CASSARQGAKDGYTF. This chain joins TRBV7-6 and TRBJ1-2; 10 bases are shared with TRBD1. This CDR3 has 15 residues. Germline V CDR1 and CDR2: SGHVS, FNYEAQ. V was clipped by 5 bases and J by 6 bases; unmatched bases: 9.

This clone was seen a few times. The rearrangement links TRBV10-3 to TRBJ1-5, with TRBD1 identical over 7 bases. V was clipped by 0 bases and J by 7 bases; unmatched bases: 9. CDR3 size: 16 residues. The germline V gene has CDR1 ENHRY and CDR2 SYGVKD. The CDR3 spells CAISESSDRTFQPQHF. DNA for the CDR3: TGTGCCATCAGTGAGTCTTCGGACAGGACTTTCCAGCCCCAGCATTTT.

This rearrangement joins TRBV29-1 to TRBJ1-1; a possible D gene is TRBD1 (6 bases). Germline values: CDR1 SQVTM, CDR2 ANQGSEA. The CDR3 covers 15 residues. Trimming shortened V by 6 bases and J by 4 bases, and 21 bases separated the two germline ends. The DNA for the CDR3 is TGCAGCGTGGGGGCCCCGGGCCCCGCGGTCACTGAAGCTTTCTTT. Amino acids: CSVGAPGPAVTEAFF.

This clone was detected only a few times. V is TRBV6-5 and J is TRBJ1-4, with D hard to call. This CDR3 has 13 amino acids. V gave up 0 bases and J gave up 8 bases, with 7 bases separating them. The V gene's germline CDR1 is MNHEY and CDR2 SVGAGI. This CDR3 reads CASSYSLREKLFF. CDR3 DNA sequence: TGTGCCAGCAGTTACTCTCTTCGGGAAAAACTGTTTTTT.

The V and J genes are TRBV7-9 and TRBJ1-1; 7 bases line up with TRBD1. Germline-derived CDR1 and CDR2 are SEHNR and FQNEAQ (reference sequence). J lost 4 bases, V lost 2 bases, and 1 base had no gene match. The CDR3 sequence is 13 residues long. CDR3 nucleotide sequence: TGTGCCAGCAGCTTAAGGGGGCTCACTGAAGCTTTCTTT. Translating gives CASSLRGLTEAFF.

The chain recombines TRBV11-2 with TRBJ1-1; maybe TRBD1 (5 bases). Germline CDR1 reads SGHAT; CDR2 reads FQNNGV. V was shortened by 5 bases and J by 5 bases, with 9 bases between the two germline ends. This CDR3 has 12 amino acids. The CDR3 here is CASSRGGTEAFF. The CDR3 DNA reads TGTGCCAGCAGCAGGGGAGGGACTGAAGCTTTCTTT.

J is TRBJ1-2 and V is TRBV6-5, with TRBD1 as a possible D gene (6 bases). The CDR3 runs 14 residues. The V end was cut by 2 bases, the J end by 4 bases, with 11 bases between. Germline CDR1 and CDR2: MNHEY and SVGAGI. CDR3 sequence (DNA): TGTGCCAGCAGTTACCGCAGGGGTAGCTATGGCTACACCTTC. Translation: CASSYRRGSYGYTF.

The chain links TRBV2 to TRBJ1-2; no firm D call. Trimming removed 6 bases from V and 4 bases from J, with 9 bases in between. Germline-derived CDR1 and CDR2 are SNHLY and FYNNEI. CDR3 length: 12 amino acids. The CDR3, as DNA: TGTGCCAGCAGGGCGGCCGGCTATGGCTACACCTTC. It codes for CASRAAGYGYTF.